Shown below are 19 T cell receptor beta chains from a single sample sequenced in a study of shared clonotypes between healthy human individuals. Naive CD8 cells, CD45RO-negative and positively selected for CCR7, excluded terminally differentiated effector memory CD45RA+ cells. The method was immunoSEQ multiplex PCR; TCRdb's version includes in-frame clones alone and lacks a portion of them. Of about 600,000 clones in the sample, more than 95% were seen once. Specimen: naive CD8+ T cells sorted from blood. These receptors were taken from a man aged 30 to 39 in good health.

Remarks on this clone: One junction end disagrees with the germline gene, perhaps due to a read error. CDR3 loop: CAANGGLAYNEQFF. CDR3 coding DNA: TGTGCCGCCAACGGAGGACTAGCCTATAATGAGCAGTTCTTC. V usage is TRBV7-2 and J usage is TRBJ2-1; 8 nucleotides line up with TRBD2. The CDR3 consists of 14 residues. The germline CDR1 and CDR2 sequences are SGHTA and FQGNSA.

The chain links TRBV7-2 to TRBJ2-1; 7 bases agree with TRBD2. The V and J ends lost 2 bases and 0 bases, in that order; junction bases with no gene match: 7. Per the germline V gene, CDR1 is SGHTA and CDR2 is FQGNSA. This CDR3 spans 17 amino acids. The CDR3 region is CASSLILAPSSYNEQFF. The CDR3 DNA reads TGTGCCAGCAGCTTAATACTAGCGCCGAGCTCCTACAATGAGCAGTTCTTC.

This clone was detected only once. For the CDR3, the DNA is TGTGCCAGCAGCTTGGACAACACCGGGGAGCTGTTTTTT. This translates into CASSLDNTGELFF. The chain combines TRBV5-6 with TRBJ2-2, with no clear D. V was cut by 0 bases and J by 2 bases, with 2 bases left in between. Per the germline V gene, CDR1 is SGHDT and CDR2 is YYEEEE. CDR3 length equals 13 residues.

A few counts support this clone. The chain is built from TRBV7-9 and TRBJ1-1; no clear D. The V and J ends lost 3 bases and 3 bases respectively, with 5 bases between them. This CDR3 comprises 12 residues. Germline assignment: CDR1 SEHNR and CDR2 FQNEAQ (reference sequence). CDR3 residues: CASSFGHTEAFF. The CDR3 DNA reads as TGTGCCAGCAGCTTCGGTCACACTGAAGCTTTCTTT.

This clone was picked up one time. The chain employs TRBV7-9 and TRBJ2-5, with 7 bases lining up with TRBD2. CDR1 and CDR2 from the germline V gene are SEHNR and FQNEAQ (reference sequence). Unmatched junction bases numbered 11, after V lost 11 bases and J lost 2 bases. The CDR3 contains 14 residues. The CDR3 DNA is TGTGCCGGCGTCGGGCTAGCGGCACAAGAGACCCAGTACTTC. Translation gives CAGVGLAAQETQYF. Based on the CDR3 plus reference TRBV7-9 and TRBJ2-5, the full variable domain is DTGVSQNPRHKITKRGQNVTFRCDPISEHNRLYWYRQTLGQGPEFLTYFQNEAQLEKSRLLSDRFSAERPKGSFSTLEIQRTEQGDSAMYLCAGVGLAAQETQYFGPGTRLLVL.

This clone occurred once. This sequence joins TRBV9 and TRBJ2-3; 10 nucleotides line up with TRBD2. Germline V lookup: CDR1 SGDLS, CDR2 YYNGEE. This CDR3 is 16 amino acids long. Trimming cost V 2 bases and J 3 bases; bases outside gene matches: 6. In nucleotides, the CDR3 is TGTGCCAGCAGCGTCGACACTAGCGGGACGACAGATACGCAGTATTTT. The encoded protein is CASSVDTSGTTDTQYF.

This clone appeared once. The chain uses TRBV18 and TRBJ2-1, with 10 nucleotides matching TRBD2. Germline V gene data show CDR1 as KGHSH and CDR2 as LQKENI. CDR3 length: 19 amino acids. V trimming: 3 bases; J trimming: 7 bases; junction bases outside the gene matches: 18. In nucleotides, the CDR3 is TGTGCCAGCTCACCTAGTGACAGGCTAGCGGGAGCCAGCTTAAATGAGCAGTTCTTC. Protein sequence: CASSPSDRLAGASLNEQFF.

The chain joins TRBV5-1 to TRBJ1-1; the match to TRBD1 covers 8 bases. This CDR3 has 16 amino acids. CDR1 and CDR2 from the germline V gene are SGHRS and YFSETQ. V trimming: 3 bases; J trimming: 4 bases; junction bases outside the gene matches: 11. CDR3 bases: TGCGCCAGCAGCTCGCAGACAGGGGTCTTGGGCACTGAAGCTTTCTTT. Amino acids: CASSSQTGVLGTEAFF. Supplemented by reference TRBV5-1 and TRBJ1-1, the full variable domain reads KAGVTQTPRYLIKTRGQQVTLSCSPISGHRSVSWYQQTPGQGLQFLFEYFSETQRNKGNFPGRFSGRQFSNSRSEMNVSTLELGDSALYLCASSSQTGVLGTEAFFGQGTRLTVV.

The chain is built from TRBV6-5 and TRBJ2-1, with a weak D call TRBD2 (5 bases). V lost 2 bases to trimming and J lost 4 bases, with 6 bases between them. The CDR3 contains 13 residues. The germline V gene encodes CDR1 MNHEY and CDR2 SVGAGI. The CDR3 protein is CASSYRGYNEQFF. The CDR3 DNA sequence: TGTGCCAGCAGTTACAGAGGGTACAATGAGCAGTTCTTC.

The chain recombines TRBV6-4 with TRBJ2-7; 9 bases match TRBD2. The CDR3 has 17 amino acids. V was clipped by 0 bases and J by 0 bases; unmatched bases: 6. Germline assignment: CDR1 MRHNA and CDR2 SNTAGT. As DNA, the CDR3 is TGTGCCAGCAGTGACTCGATCGCTAGCGGGACCTCCTACGAGCAGTACTTC. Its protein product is CASSDSIASGTSYEQYF.

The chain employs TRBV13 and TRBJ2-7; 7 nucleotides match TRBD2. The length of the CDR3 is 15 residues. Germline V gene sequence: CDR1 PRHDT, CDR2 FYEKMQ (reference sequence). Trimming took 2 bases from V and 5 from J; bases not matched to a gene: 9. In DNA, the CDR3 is TGTGCCAGCAGCTTAACCCAGCGGGAAGCCCACGAGCAGTACTTC. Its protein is CASSLTQREAHEQYF.

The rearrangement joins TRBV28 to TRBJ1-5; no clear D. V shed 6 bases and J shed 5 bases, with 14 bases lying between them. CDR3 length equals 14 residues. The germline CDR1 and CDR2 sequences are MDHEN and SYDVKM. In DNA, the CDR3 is TGTGCCAGCAGCTCCCGGAGGTTGGATCAGCCCCAGCATTTT. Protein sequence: CASSSRRLDQPQHF.

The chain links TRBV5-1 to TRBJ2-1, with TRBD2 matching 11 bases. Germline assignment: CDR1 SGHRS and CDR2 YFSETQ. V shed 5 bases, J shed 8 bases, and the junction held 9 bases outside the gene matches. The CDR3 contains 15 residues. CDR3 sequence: CASSLAGGPFDEQFF. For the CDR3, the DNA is TGCGCCAGCAGTTTAGCGGGAGGGCCTTTCGATGAGCAGTTCTTC.

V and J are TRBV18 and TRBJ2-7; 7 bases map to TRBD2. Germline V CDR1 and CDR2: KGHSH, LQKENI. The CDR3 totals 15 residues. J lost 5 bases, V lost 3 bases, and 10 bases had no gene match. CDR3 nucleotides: TGTGCCAGCTCACCTAGGGCGGGAGCGGTACACGAGCAGTACTTC. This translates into CASSPRAGAVHEQYF.

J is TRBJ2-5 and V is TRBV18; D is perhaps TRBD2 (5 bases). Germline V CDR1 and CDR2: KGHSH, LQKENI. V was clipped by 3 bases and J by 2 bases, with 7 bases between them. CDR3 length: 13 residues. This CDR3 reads CASSPDFQETQYF. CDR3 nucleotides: TGTGCCAGCTCACCGGACTTTCAAGAGACCCAGTACTTC.

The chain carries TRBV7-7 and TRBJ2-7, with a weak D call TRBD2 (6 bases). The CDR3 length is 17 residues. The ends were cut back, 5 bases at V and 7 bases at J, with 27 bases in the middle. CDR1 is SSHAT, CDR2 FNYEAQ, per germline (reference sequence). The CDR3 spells CASSPSRARGSAGEQYF. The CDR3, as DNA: TGTGCCAGCAGCCCCTCCCGGGCGAGGGGCTCCGCGGGAGAGCAGTACTTC.

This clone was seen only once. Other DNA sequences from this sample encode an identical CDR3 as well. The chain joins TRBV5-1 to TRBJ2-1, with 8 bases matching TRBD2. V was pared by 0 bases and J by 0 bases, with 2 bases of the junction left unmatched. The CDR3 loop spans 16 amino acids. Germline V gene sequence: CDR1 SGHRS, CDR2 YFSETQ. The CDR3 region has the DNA TGCGCCAGCAGCTTGGGGGCGGGAGGCTCCTACAATGAGCAGTTCTTC. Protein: CASSLGAGGSYNEQFF.

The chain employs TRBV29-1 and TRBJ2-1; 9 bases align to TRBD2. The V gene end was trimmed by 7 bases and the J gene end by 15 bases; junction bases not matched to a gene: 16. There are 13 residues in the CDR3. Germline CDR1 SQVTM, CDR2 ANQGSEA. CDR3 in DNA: TGCAGCGGTATCGGCTTGTCTAGCGGGGTGGTGTTCTTC. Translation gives CSGIGLSSGVVFF.

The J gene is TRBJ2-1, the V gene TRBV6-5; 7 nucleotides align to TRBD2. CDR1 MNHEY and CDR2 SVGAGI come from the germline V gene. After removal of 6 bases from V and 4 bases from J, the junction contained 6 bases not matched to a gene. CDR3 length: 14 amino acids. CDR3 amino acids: CASSLTGGYNEQFF. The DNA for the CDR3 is TGTGCCAGCAGCCTTACCGGGGGGTACAATGAGCAGTTCTTC.